The 21 T cell receptor beta chains below all came from one sample that was sequenced in a study of blood T cell repertoires in COVID-19. Profiled with immunoSEQ multiplex PCR; TCRdb holds only in-frame clones, not every one. Here the sample spans about 180,000 clones, around 77% being singletons. Sequenced: peripheral blood. The receptors derive from a man in his 70s with active or convalescent COVID-19.

The chain couples TRBV2 to TRBJ1-6; TRBD1 matches 7 bases. Germline lookup yields CDR1 SNHLY and CDR2 FYNNEI. The CDR3 covers 14 residues. Losses at the gene ends were 6 bases for V and 9 bases for J; bases not matched to a gene: 8. The CDR3 nucleotides are TGTGCCAGCAGAGCCGGGACAGCGGTTTCACCCCTCCACTTT. It encodes CASRAGTAVSPLHF.

V and J are TRBV10-3 and TRBJ2-7; TRBD2 agrees at 14 bases. Germline-derived CDR1 and CDR2 are ENHRY and SYGVKD. V was clipped by 0 bases and J by 5 bases; unmatched bases: 3. CDR3 length: 16 amino acids. This CDR3 is CAISESQGLAGDEQYF. Here the CDR3 DNA reads TGTGCCATCAGTGAGTCTCAGGGACTAGCGGGAGACGAGCAGTACTTC.

The V and J genes are TRBV29-1 and TRBJ2-1, with D unclear. CDR3 length equals 13 residues. CDR1 and CDR2 (germline): SQVTM, ANQGSEA. The ends were cut back, 1 base at V and 4 bases at J, with 8 bases in the middle. Here the CDR3 DNA reads TGCAGCGTTGAAGGTATCCGTTACAATGAGCAGTTCTTC. Encoded protein: CSVEGIRYNEQFF.

The chain employs TRBV15 and TRBJ2-3; 8 bases are shared with TRBD1. J was trimmed by 4 bases and V by 3 bases; bases with no gene match: 6. Germline V gives CDR1 LNHNV, CDR2 YYDKDF (reference sequence). The CDR3 loop spans 15 amino acids. The CDR3 DNA reads TGTGCCACCAGCAGGGACAGGGCATCATCAGATACGCAGTATTTT. This sequence encodes CATSRDRASSDTQYF.

This clone was detected only once. The chain uses TRBV7-2 and TRBJ1-1; no definite D call. V was trimmed by 5 bases and J by 11 bases, leaving 15 bases between them. Germline V gene data show CDR1 as SGHTA and CDR2 as FQGNSA. There are 12 residues in the CDR3. The DNA of the CDR3 is TGTGCCAGCAGCCAGAGCGGCCGTGAGGCTTTCTTT. Protein product: CASSQSGREAFF.

The rearrangement joins TRBV5-5 to TRBJ1-3, with no clear D. V was clipped by 2 bases and J by 4 bases, with 4 bases between them. The CDR3 spans 12 residues. From germline, CDR1 is SGHKS and CDR2 YYEKEE (reference sequence). The CDR3: CASSLAGNTIYF. The CDR3 DNA follows: TGTGCCAGCAGCTTAGCAGGAAACACCATATATTTT.

The CDR3 sequence is CAPLEEQYF. For the CDR3, the DNA is TGTGCCCCTCTTGAGGAGCAGTACTTC. V gene TRBV15 combines with J gene TRBJ2-7, with unresolved D. CDR3 length: 9 amino acids. Trimming stripped 11 bases from V and 7 bases from J, with 9 bases between. The germline CDR1 and CDR2 sequences are LNHNV and YYDKDF (reference sequence).

This chain links TRBV5-1 with TRBJ2-3; TRBD1 aligns across 7 bases. V shed 4 bases and J 2 bases; nucleotides not matched to a gene: 4. The CDR3 sequence is 14 residues long. The germline CDR1 and CDR2 sequences are SGHRS and YFSETQ. This chain's CDR3 is CASSHGQDTDTQYF. The CDR3 coding sequence is TGCGCCAGCAGCCATGGACAGGACACAGATACGCAGTATTTT.

The V gene is TRBV30, the J gene TRBJ1-4; maybe TRBD1 (5 bases). The CDR3 is 13 residues long. Per the germline V gene, CDR1 is GTSNPN and CDR2 is SVGIG (reference sequence). The V gene lost 2 bases and the J gene lost 8 bases, with 12 bases spanning the gap. DNA of the CDR3: TGTGCCTGGAGTCCCCAGGGTGAAGAAAAACTGTTTTTT. Its protein is CAWSPQGEEKLFF.

V is TRBV6-1 and J is TRBJ2-7; TRBD2 aligns across 7 bases. The germline V gene has CDR1 MNHNS and CDR2 SASEGT. This CDR3 has 11 residues. V was pared by 8 bases and J by 6 bases, with 4 bases of the junction left unmatched. In nucleotides, the CDR3 is TGTGCCAGCGCTCGGGAGGTCGAGCAGTACTTC. Translation gives CASAREVEQYF.

V usage is TRBV11-2 and J usage is TRBJ1-1; 9 positions match TRBD1. The CDR3 extends over 17 amino acids. The trim removed 3 bases at V and 1 base at J, leaving 9 bases unmatched. The germline CDR1 and CDR2 sequences are SGHAT and FQNNGV. CDR3 coding DNA: TGTGCCAGCAGCTTGGCCGGACAGGGGACTTGGAACACTGAAGCTTTCTTT. Translated: CASSLAGQGTWNTEAFF.

V and J are TRBV7-9 and TRBJ2-7; 12 bases map to TRBD2. J gave up 2 bases and V 4 bases, and 15 bases lay outside the gene matches. Germline CDR1 reads SEHNR; CDR2 reads FQNEAQ (reference sequence). This CDR3 spans 19 amino acids. The CDR3 nucleotides read TGTGCCAGCAGCTCATCTTGGACTAGCGGGGTCCCCCCCACCTACGAGCAGTACTTC. Its protein is CASSSSWTSGVPPTYEQYF.

This clone is a singleton in its sample. The chain carries TRBV6-6 and TRBJ1-1; 11 bases line up with TRBD1. CDR1 is MNHNY, CDR2 SVGAGI, per germline (reference sequence). The V segment lost 10 bases and the J segment 0 bases; nucleotides outside the gene matches: 10. This CDR3 is 16 amino acids long. CDR3 amino acids: CAIFGQGASVNTEAFF. For the CDR3, the DNA is TGTGCCATCTTCGGACAGGGGGCAAGTGTGAACACTGAAGCTTTCTTT.

This sequence joins TRBV24-1 and TRBJ2-1, with D tentatively TRBD1 (5 bases). CDR1 is KGHDR and CDR2 is SFDVKD in the germline V gene. V shed 11 bases and J shed 7 bases, with 11 bases lying between them. The CDR3 totals 11 residues. This chain's CDR3 is CARQCCNEQFF. For the CDR3, the DNA is TGTGCCAGACAGTGCTGTAATGAGCAGTTCTTC.

V usage is TRBV30 and J usage is TRBJ2-3; weak D call: TRBD1 (7 bases). From germline, CDR1 is GTSNPN and CDR2 SVGIG (reference sequence). The CDR3 extends over 15 amino acids. V lost 0 bases and J lost 5, with 15 bases in between. Here the CDR3 reads CAWSVTGDSRDTQYF. CDR3 nucleotide sequence: TGTGCCTGGAGTGTAACGGGGGACAGTAGAGATACGCAGTATTTT.

A few counts support this clone. V is TRBV6-5 and J is TRBJ2-5; a possible D gene is TRBD1 (5 bases). This CDR3 is 15 amino acids long. V was trimmed by 6 bases and J by 1 base, leaving 15 bases between them. Germline V CDR1 and CDR2: MNHEY, SVGAGI. DNA for the CDR3: TGTGCCAGCAGAGGTTGGGGCTTGGGCCAAGAGACCCAGTACTTC. The encoded protein is CASRGWGLGQETQYF.

The J gene is TRBJ2-2, the V gene TRBV2; 10 nucleotides align to TRBD2. The CDR3 is 16 amino acids. Trimming took 6 bases from V and 0 from J; bases not matched to a gene: 4. CDR1 is SNHLY, CDR2 FYNNEI, per germline. CDR3 region: CASSLLAGSNTGELFF. In DNA, the CDR3 is TGTGCCAGCAGCCTACTAGCGGGATCGAACACCGGGGAGCTGTTTTTT.

The rearrangement joins TRBV5-1 to TRBJ2-1, with 10 positions matching TRBD2. Per germline, CDR1 SGHRS and CDR2 YFSETQ. Unmatched junction bases numbered 1, after V lost 4 bases and J lost 0 bases. CDR3 length: 15 residues. The CDR3 is CASSPSGSSYNEQFF. The DNA for the CDR3 is TGCGCCAGCAGCCCTAGCGGGAGCTCCTACAATGAGCAGTTCTTC.

The V call is TRBV6-5, the J call TRBJ2-7; 10 positions agree with TRBD2. This CDR3 spans 15 amino acids. CDR1 is MNHEY and CDR2 is SVGAGI in the germline V gene. V was clipped by 6 bases and J by 3 bases; unmatched bases: 8. In nucleotides, the CDR3 is TGTGCCAGCAGACTTAGCGGGAGGTCCGACTACGAGCAGTACTTC. Translation: CASRLSGRSDYEQYF.

V gene TRBV7-2 combines with J gene TRBJ1-2, with unresolved D. Germline values: CDR1 SGHTA, CDR2 FQGNSA. Deletions cut 1 base from V and 7 bases from J, with 10 bases between. CDR3 size: 13 residues. CDR3 DNA sequence: TGTGCCAGCAGCTTAGATAGACTGGGTGGCTACACCTTC. It translates to CASSLDRLGGYTF.

This clone was seen only a few times. This chain joins TRBV6-1 and TRBJ1-6, with 10 bases lining up with TRBD1. The CDR3 contains 17 residues. Germline CDR1 and CDR2: MNHNS and SASEGT. With 1 base clipped from V and 14 bases from J, the junction kept 14 bases outside the gene matches. The chain's CDR3 is CASSEVKGQGSLGALHF. The CDR3 coding sequence is TGTGCCAGCAGTGAAGTTAAGGGACAGGGGTCCCTAGGAGCCCTCCACTTT.